What follows are 28 T cell receptor beta chains derived from one specimen sequenced in a study of blood T cell repertoires in COVID-19. Libraries were prepared by immunoSEQ multiplex PCR; TCRdb keeps only in-frame clonotypes and omits some of them. The sample lists about 83,000 clones; around 90% were seen once. Sequenced sample: peripheral blood. These receptors all stem from a man of 80 years or more with active or convalescent COVID-19.

The chain carries TRBV3-1 (or the pseudogene TRBV3-2) and TRBJ2-2; 7 bases agree with TRBD1. CDR1 and CDR2 from the germline V gene are LGHDT and YNNKEL (reference sequence). The CDR3 has 14 amino acids. V shed 4 bases and J 7 bases; nucleotides not matched to a gene: 6. The CDR3 DNA reads TGTGCCAGCAGCCCCGGACAGGACAACGGGGAGCTGTTTTTT. Its protein is CASSPGQDNGELFF.

This sequence joins TRBV5-1 and TRBJ2-3; the D is unclear. This CDR3 comprises 12 residues. The germline V and J ends were trimmed by 3 bases and 2 bases, with 4 bases remaining between them. CDR1 is SGHRS, CDR2 YFSETQ, per germline. CDR3 nucleotide sequence: TGCGCCAGCAGCTCCAACACAGATACGCAGTATTTT. This codes for CASSSNTDTQYF.

This clone was observed a few times. The chain has TRBV7-8 and TRBJ2-1, with D hard to call. V lost 5 bases to trimming and J lost 0 bases, with 11 bases between them. The CDR3 is made up of 15 amino acids. The germline gives CDR1 SGHVS, CDR2 FQNEAQ. CDR3 in DNA: TGTGCCAGCAGCCGAACAGAGAGCTCCTACAATGAGCAGTTCTTC. It codes for CASSRTESSYNEQFF.

The rearrangement joins TRBV3-1 (or the pseudogene TRBV3-2) to TRBJ1-5; D ambiguous. The V end was cut by 1 base, the J end by 0 bases, with 7 bases between. Per germline, CDR1 LGHDT and CDR2 YNNKEL (reference sequence). This CDR3 is built from 15 residues. This chain's CDR3 is CASSQGQASNQPQHF. As DNA, the CDR3 is TGTGCCAGCAGCCAAGGCCAAGCTAGCAATCAGCCCCAGCATTTT.

V is TRBV5-1 and J is TRBJ1-1, with 8 positions matching TRBD1. Germline V lookup: CDR1 SGHRS, CDR2 YFSETQ. V lost 4 bases to trimming and J lost 4 bases; unmatched junction nucleotides: 12. The CDR3 has 16 residues. The DNA of the CDR3 is TGCGCCAGCAGCCCCGGACAGGGTGGGTTGCGCACTGAAGCTTTCTTT. Protein product: CASSPGQGGLRTEAFF.

The gene calls are TRBV5-1 and TRBJ2-5; D gene uncertain. The CDR3 has 12 residues. Trimming took off 0 bases at V and 5 bases at J, with 5 bases between the two ends. Germline CDR1 and CDR2: SGHRS and YFSETQ. CDR3 amino acids: CASSLARETQYF. CDR3 DNA: TGCGCCAGCAGCTTGGCCCGGGAGACCCAGTACTTC.

V and J are TRBV5-4 and TRBJ2-1, with a weak D call TRBD2 (6 bases). The CDR3 loop spans 14 amino acids. The V end lost 4 bases, the J end lost 4 bases, and 12 bases lay between the germline ends. Germline CDR1 and CDR2: SGHNT and YYREEE (reference sequence). Here the CDR3 reads CASSPGLSYNEQFF. The CDR3, as DNA: TGTGCCAGCAGCCCGGGACTGAGTTACAATGAGCAGTTCTTC.

V and J are TRBV7-2 and TRBJ2-5; 7 bases are a match to TRBD2. Looked up from germline, CDR1 is SGHTA and CDR2 is FQGNSA. Unmatched junction bases numbered 12, after V lost 3 bases and J lost 5 bases. CDR3 length: 16 amino acids. The CDR3 DNA sequence: TGTGCCAGCAGCTTCCGTCATGGGAGGGCCGGGGAGACCCAGTACTTC. This codes for CASSFRHGRAGETQYF.

V and J are TRBV29-1 and TRBJ2-1; maybe TRBD1 (5 bases). In germline, CDR1 is SQVTM, CDR2 ANQGSEA. V was clipped by 5 bases and J by 0 bases, with 11 bases between them. The CDR3 loop spans 14 amino acids. The CDR3 DNA sequence: TGCAGCGTTTCTGGACAAAGCTCCTACAATGAGCAGTTCTTC. Translated, it gives CSVSGQSSYNEQFF.

The chain carries TRBV5-6 and TRBJ1-1; 7 nucleotides match TRBD1. The CDR3 runs 14 residues. Looked up from germline, CDR1 is SGHDT and CDR2 is YYEEEE. Trimming cost V 6 bases and J 10 bases; bases outside gene matches: 15. In DNA form, the CDR3 reads TGTGCCAGCACCTCGGGACAGAACTCCGCGGGAGCTTTCTTT. Translated: CASTSGQNSAGAFF.

This rearrangement joins TRBV11-2 to TRBJ1-1; maybe TRBD1 (5 bases). V was shortened by 5 bases and J by 2 bases, with 12 bases between the two germline ends. Germline-derived CDR1 and CDR2 are SGHAT and FQNNGV. There are 14 residues in the CDR3. CDR3 DNA sequence: TGTGCCAGCAGCCAGACAGTGATTAACACTGAAGCTTTCTTT. Protein sequence: CASSQTVINTEAFF.

V usage is TRBV3-1 (or the pseudogene TRBV3-2) and J usage is TRBJ2-7; 9 positions match TRBD2. The germline gives CDR1 LGHDT, CDR2 YNNKEL (reference sequence). The CDR3 spans 13 residues. V dropped 3 bases and J dropped 3; count of bases not matched to a gene: 0. The CDR3 sequence is CASSQTSGYEQYV. The CDR3 DNA follows: TGTGCCAGCAGCCAGACTAGCGGCTACGAGCAGTACGTC.

The chain carries TRBV19 and TRBJ1-6, with 9 bases matching TRBD1. Germline V gene lookup returns CDR1 LNHDA and CDR2 SQIVND (reference sequence). This CDR3 is built from 13 residues. With 7 bases clipped from V and 8 bases from J, the junction kept 3 bases outside the gene matches. CDR3 sequence reads: CASKRQGDSPLHF. The CDR3 coding sequence is TGTGCCAGTAAAAGACAGGGGGATTCACCCCTCCACTTT.

The chain recombines TRBV11-3 with TRBJ1-3; D gene uncertain. Deletions cut 2 bases from V and 0 bases from J, with 8 bases between. Germline CDR1 and CDR2: SGHNT and YENEEA. The CDR3 length is 15 residues. The CDR3, as DNA: TGTGCCAGCAGCTTATGTCAGTTCTCTGGAAACACCATATATTTT. Translating it yields CASSLCQFSGNTIYF.

Concerning this clone itself: The same CDR3 is also encoded by other DNA sequences in this sample. This chain links TRBV29-1 with TRBJ1-4, with D possibly TRBD1 on 5 matching bases. Germline V gives CDR1 SQVTM, CDR2 ANQGSEA. The CDR3 sequence is 12 residues long. V lost 5 bases and J lost 6, with 10 bases in between. CDR3 residues: CSVRGGDEKLFF. CDR3 nucleotide sequence: TGCAGCGTTCGGGGGGGGGATGAAAAACTGTTTTTT.

This chain's CDR3 is CASSQAVGTGELFF. The CDR3 DNA is TGTGCCAGCAGCCAGGCGGTTGGGACCGGGGAGCTGTTTTTT. The chain carries TRBV14 and TRBJ2-2, with unresolved D. Germline-derived CDR1 and CDR2 are SGHDN and FVKESK. V was shortened by 3 bases and J by 5 bases, with 10 bases between the two germline ends. The CDR3 sequence is 14 residues long.

The table lists this clone with a count of one. The V and J genes are TRBV7-9 and TRBJ1-1; D is undetermined. The CDR3 has 13 residues. CDR1 is SEHNR, CDR2 FQNEAQ, per germline (reference sequence). V shed 4 bases and J shed 0 bases, with 6 bases lying between them. The CDR3 spells CASSSHMNTEAFF. The CDR3 DNA sequence: TGTGCCAGCAGCTCCCACATGAACACTGAAGCTTTCTTT.

The chain joins TRBV6-5 to TRBJ1-2; D call uncertain. Germline V lookup: CDR1 MNHEY, CDR2 SVGAGI. The V end lost 8 bases, the J end lost 4 bases, and 14 bases lay between the germline ends. This CDR3 has 13 amino acids. The CDR3 loop reads CASGAGDFYGYTF. CDR3 DNA sequence: TGTGCCAGCGGCGCCGGGGATTTCTATGGCTACACCTTC.

This rearrangement joins TRBV5-1 to TRBJ1-4; 8 nucleotides align to TRBD1. Germline V CDR1 and CDR2: SGHRS, YFSETQ. The CDR3 has 16 residues. Trimming cost V 4 bases and J 0 bases; bases outside gene matches: 5. CDR3 residues: CASSVDRGPTNEKLFF. The CDR3 DNA follows: TGCGCCAGCAGCGTAGACAGGGGACCAACTAATGAAAAACTGTTTTTT. The full variable domain, its missing parts supplied by reference TRBV5-1 and TRBJ1-4, is KAGVTQTPRYLIKTRGQQVTLSCSPISGHRSVSWYQQTPGQGLQFLFEYFSETQRNKGNFPGRFSGRQFSNSRSEMNVSTLELGDSALYLCASSVDRGPTNEKLFFGSGTQLSVL.

The CDR3: CASSWPRQPQHF. Written as DNA, the CDR3 is TGTGCCAGCAGTTGGCCCAGGCAGCCCCAGCATTTT. The chain is built from TRBV28 and TRBJ1-5, with D uncertain. This CDR3 is 12 amino acids long. Germline CDR1 and CDR2: MDHEN and SYDVKM. V lost 4 bases, J lost 7 bases, and 8 bases lay in between.

This chain links TRBV2 with TRBJ2-3; TRBD2 matches 12 bases. CDR1 is SNHLY and CDR2 is FYNNEI in the germline V gene. The CDR3 runs to 20 residues. Unmatched junction bases numbered 19, after V lost 8 bases and J lost 1 base. CDR3 sequence (DNA): TGTGCCAGCTCGAGGGGGGCCGCACTAGCGGGAGGAACGGGCACAGATACGCAGTATTTT. Its protein product is CASSRGAALAGGTGTDTQYF.

The chain recombines TRBV5-1 with TRBJ2-1; TRBD2 aligns across 8 bases. Germline V gives CDR1 SGHRS, CDR2 YFSETQ. The V and J ends lost 7 bases and 7 bases, in that order; junction bases with no gene match: 16. This CDR3 is built from 16 residues. The CDR3 protein is CASHPTSWTSTNEQFF. CDR3 nucleotides: TGCGCCAGCCACCCTACTTCCTGGACTAGCACGAATGAGCAGTTCTTC.

This sequence joins TRBV21-1 and TRBJ2-7; TRBD1, as called in the table, went unchecked against the DNA. TRBV21-1 is a pseudogene locus. The CDR3 totals 14 residues. CDR3 in DNA: TGTGCCAGCAACGGACAGGGAGGGGTGCTCGAGCAGTACGTC. Translation gives CASNGQGGVLEQYV.

The chain combines TRBV6-5 with TRBJ2-4; perhaps TRBD2 as D (6 bases). This CDR3 region has 16 residues. Germline V gene data show CDR1 as MNHEY and CDR2 as SVGAGI. V lost 0 bases and J lost 6, with 15 bases in between. The CDR3, as DNA: TGTGCCAGCAGTTACTCGGGCAGGCCGGAGGGAAACATTCAGTACTTC. It yields the protein CASSYSGRPEGNIQYF.

This sequence joins TRBV3-1 (or the pseudogene TRBV3-2) and TRBJ1-2; D is unresolved. The V end lost 2 bases, the J end lost 3 bases, and 13 bases lay between the germline ends. Looked up from germline, CDR1 is LGHDT and CDR2 is YNNKEL (reference sequence). The CDR3 runs to 15 residues. In nucleotides, the CDR3 is TGTGCCAGCAGCCAAACCAGGAGGGCGTACTATGGCTACACCTTC. Translation: CASSQTRRAYYGYTF.

V is TRBV18 and J is TRBJ1-6, with D perhaps TRBD1 (5 bases). With 8 bases removed from V and 7 bases from J, the gap between germline ends came to 12 bases. The germline V gene encodes CDR1 KGHSH and CDR2 LQKENI. The CDR3 runs to 13 residues. The CDR3 protein is CASTDKLNSPLHF. The CDR3 DNA sequence: TGTGCCAGCACGGACAAACTAAATTCACCCCTCCACTTT.

The chain carries TRBV3-1 (or the pseudogene TRBV3-2) and TRBJ2-3, with D perhaps TRBD1 (6 bases). V gave up 0 bases and J gave up 6 bases, with 16 bases separating them. From germline, CDR1 is LGHDT and CDR2 YNNKEL (reference sequence). The CDR3 consists of 16 residues. This CDR3 reads CASSQDRQAPRDTQYF. As DNA, the CDR3 is TGTGCCAGCAGCCAAGACCGACAGGCCCCGCGGGATACGCAGTATTTT.

The chain recombines TRBV29-1 with TRBJ2-1; TRBD2 aligns across 7 bases. Germline CDR1 reads SQVTM; CDR2 reads ANQGSEA. The CDR3 runs to 16 residues. V was clipped by 0 bases and J by 7 bases; unmatched bases: 12. The CDR3 bases are TGCAGCGTTGAAGATGGGGTAGCGCCAGCGGGGAATGAGCAGTTCTTC. This sequence encodes CSVEDGVAPAGNEQFF.